This T cell receptor (beta chain) appears in the sequencing data of a study of blood T cells in healthy people across ages. The CDR3 contains 14 residues. The V end lost 3 bases, the J end lost 4 bases, and 11 bases lay between the germline ends. Germline V gives CDR1 KGHDR, CDR2 SFDVKD. For the second PCR, which ran for 7 to 11 cycles, a sample-barcoded 5' primer and a J-beta primer mix were used. MiXCR, applied by TCRdb to the 5' RACE reads, yields one record per CDR3 protein. The sample has 850,000 to 1,100,000 distinct CDR3 sequences; under 40% are singletons. The clonotype was recovered from a man in his late teens or twenties in good health. J is TRBJ1-2 and V is TRBV24-1, with a weak D call TRBD1 (6 bases). Material: blood. This CDR3 is CATSDTGTTYGYTF. The CDR3 DNA follows: TGTGCCACCAGTGATACCGGGACAACCTATGGCTACACCTTC.